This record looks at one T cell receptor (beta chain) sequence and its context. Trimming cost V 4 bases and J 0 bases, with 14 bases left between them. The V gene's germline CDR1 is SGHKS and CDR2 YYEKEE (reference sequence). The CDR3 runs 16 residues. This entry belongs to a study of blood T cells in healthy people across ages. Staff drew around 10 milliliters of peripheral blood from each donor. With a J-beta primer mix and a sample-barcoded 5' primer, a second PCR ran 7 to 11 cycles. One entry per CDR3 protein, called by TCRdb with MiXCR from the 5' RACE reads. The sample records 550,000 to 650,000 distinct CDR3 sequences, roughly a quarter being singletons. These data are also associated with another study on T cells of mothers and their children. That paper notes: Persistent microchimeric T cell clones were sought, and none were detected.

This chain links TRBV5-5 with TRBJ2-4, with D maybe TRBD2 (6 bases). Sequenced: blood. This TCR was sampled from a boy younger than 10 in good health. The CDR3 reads CASSPLAGLAKNIQYF. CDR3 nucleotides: TGTGCCAGCAGCCCACTGGCGGGGCTAGCCAAAAACATTCAGTACTTC.